This TCR beta chain was sequenced during a study of shared clonotypes between healthy human individuals. Overall study: Plates per donor: three CD4 naive, three CD4 memory, two CD8 naive, one CD8 memory.

V gave up 4 bases and J gave up 0 bases, with 10 bases separating them. CDR3 length: 15 residues. Per germline, CDR1 SGHTA and CDR2 FQGNSA. Study-wide results and limits: Although depth was large, rarefaction showed that sequencing of the sorted subsets was incomplete.

The authors' processing: Junction-only sequences produced by ImmunoSEQ had no quality scores, so filtering differed. TCRdb keeps only in-frame clones here, not all; method: immunoSEQ multiplex PCR. That table gives V, J and clone size, and the DNA gave D and trimming. The data hold about 2.5 million clones, with roughly 92% observed a single time. Of note for this clone: Antigen unknown. At the DNA level, this CDR3 is encoded by other sequences in the same sample as well.

This clonotype was obtained from a man between 18 and 29 years old in good health. Some clones in this sample may be carry-over from other donors' samples. Specimen: naive CD4+ T cells from PBMCs. The subset denotes: CD45RA+ positively selected. The rearrangement joins TRBV7-2 to TRBJ1-5; maybe TRBD1 (5 bases). The CDR3 here is CASSYVGDSNQPQHF. The DNA for the CDR3 is TGTGCCAGCAGCTACGTGGGGGATAGCAATCAGCCCCAGCATTTT. Looking up the rest from reference TRBV7-2 and TRBJ1-5 gives the full variable domain: GAGVSQSPSNKVTEKGKDVELRCDPISGHTALYWYRQSLGQGLEFLIYFQGNSAPDKSGLPSDRFSAERTGGSVSTLTIQRTQQEDSAVYLCASSYVGDSNQPQHFGDGTRLSIL.